The text below deals with one TCR beta chain. Its cognate antigen is unknown. Assay used: immunoSEQ multiplex PCR; TCRdb lists only in-frame clones, some missing. The sample records tens of thousands of clones, 75% to 85% being singletons. This CDR3 has 12 amino acids. Trimming left V 5 bases short and J 5 bases short, with 10 bases between. CDR1 and CDR2 (germline): KGHSH, LQKENI. This record belongs to a study of STAT5B mutations in CD4+ large granular lymphocyte leukemia. Study-wide results and caveats: Compared with healthy controls (2/35), patient top clones favored TRBV06 (8/27). Approximately 25% of private leukemic clonotypes occurred rarely in other patients' non-leukemic repertoires.

What was sequenced was CD4+ T cells from blood buffy coats. The sequence derives from a human donor in good health. This chain connects TRBV18 to TRBJ2-7, with D possibly being TRBD1 (6 bases). The DNA for the CDR3 is TGTGCCAGCTCAGCAGGGGACAACGAGCAGTACTTC. Protein: CASSAGDNEQYF. Full variable domain (missing parts from reference TRBV18 and TRBJ2-7): NAGVMQNPRHLVRRRGQEARLRCSPMKGHSHVYWYRQLPEEGLKFMVYLQKENIIDESGMPKERFSAEFPKEGPSILRIQQVVRGDSAAYFCASSAGDNEQYFGPGTRLTVT.